This TCR beta chain was profiled in a study of shared clonotypes between healthy human individuals. Study conclusions and caveats: In several donors, 4.5% to 5.5% of naive CD4 clonotypes appeared in common. Richness estimates generally favored naive over memory subsets.

The V gene lost 2 bases and the J gene lost 2 bases, with 17 bases spanning the gap. The CDR3 runs 17 residues. Germline values: CDR1 SGHRS, CDR2 YFSETQ. The repertoire was sequenced with immunoSEQ multiplex PCR; TCRdb's copy has only in-frame clones and lacks some. The sample holds more than 2 million clones; 90% to 97% are singletons and the top ten take 0.13%. Of note for this clone: The antigen is undetermined.

This chain joins TRBV5-1 and TRBJ2-1; tentatively, D is TRBD1 or TRBD2 (5 bases each). The source material was naive CD4+ T cells sorted from blood. The subset denotes: CD45RA+ positively selected. The sequence came from a man aged 18 to 30 in good health. This CDR3 is CASSFKAGTGTYNEQFF. In DNA form, the CDR3 reads TGCGCCAGCAGCTTTAAGGCCGGGACGGGAACCTACAATGAGCAGTTCTTC.